This T cell receptor beta chain was profiled in a study of control samples from healthy donors and cancer patients. Using immunoSEQ multiplex PCR, the repertoire was profiled, and TCRdb retains in-frame clones only, with some absent. The repertoire consists of about 86,000 clones, with approximately 91% occurring once and the leading ten covering less than 10%. The sequenced material came from PBMCs. This TCR was recovered from a woman between 50 and 59 years old with colorectal cancer.

The CDR3 reads CASSLVDPEYGYTF. The CDR3 DNA is TGTGCCAGCAGCTTGGTTGACCCGGAGTATGGCTACACCTTC. The rearrangement links TRBV5-8 to TRBJ1-2; D remains unclear. CDR1 SGHTS and CDR2 YDEGEE come from the germline V gene. Trimming shortened V by 0 bases and J by 5 bases, and 11 bases separated the two germline ends. CDR3 size: 14 residues.